A selection of T cell receptor beta chains follows, all from one sample in a study of blood T cell repertoires in COVID-19. Data came from immunoSEQ multiplex PCR; TCRdb stores just in-frame clones and leaves some out. The data show some 490,000 clones, approximately 85% seen once. The sequencing input was peripheral blood. These receptors were collected from a human donor in a cohort sampled during active COVID-19. Both conserved end residues are trimmed from each CDR3. Fields, in order: V gene, J gene, CDR3 length, CDR3 protein.

v_call: TRBV4-3; j_call: TRBJ2-2; cdr3_length: 16; cdr3_aa: ASSQDLLGQGGTGELF
v_call: TRBV12-3/TRBV12-4; j_call: TRBJ1-4; cdr3_length: 10; cdr3_aa: ASSPPEEKLF
v_call: TRBV28; j_call: TRBJ2-3; cdr3_length: 15; cdr3_aa: ASSSPWTSGRGDTQY
v_call: TRBV27; j_call: TRBJ1-6; cdr3_length: 12; cdr3_aa: ASSFRQGNSPLH
v_call: TRBV7-2; j_call: TRBJ2-7; cdr3_length: 14; cdr3_aa: ASSLAGTSGRGEQY
v_call: TRBV11-2; j_call: TRBJ2-1; cdr3_length: 15; cdr3_aa: ASSLANLGVNNNEQF
v_call: TRBV6-5; j_call: TRBJ1-2; cdr3_length: 12; cdr3_aa: ASSYAQGAGGYT
v_call: TRBV30; j_call: TRBJ2-7; cdr3_length: 16; cdr3_aa: ASSSGTGTMMVPYEQY
v_call: TRBV7-2; j_call: TRBJ2-3; cdr3_length: 13; cdr3_aa: ASSAISRGTDTQY
v_call: TRBV18; j_call: TRBJ2-7; cdr3_length: 14; cdr3_aa: ASSPDYTSGRGEQY
v_call: TRBV20-1; j_call: TRBJ1-5; cdr3_length: 14; cdr3_aa: SASLQGFGMGQPQH
v_call: TRBV19; j_call: TRBJ1-3; cdr3_length: 10; cdr3_aa: ASRRERNTIY
v_call: TRBV5-4; j_call: TRBJ2-2; cdr3_length: 15; cdr3_aa: ASSSGLDKRNTGELF
v_call: TRBV3-1/TRBV3-2; j_call: TRBJ1-5; cdr3_length: 13; cdr3_aa: ASSQSGQEDQPQH
v_call: TRBV18; j_call: TRBJ2-3; cdr3_length: 11; cdr3_aa: ASSPGLVDTQY
v_call: TRBV3-1/TRBV3-2; j_call: TRBJ2-5; cdr3_length: 13; cdr3_aa: ASSLLGARPETQY
v_call: TRBV6-5; j_call: TRBJ2-3; cdr3_length: 11; cdr3_aa: ATQGGGTDTQY
v_call: TRBV12-3/TRBV12-4; j_call: TRBJ1-6; cdr3_length: 11; cdr3_aa: ASSDTGRTPLH
v_call: TRBV15; j_call: TRBJ2-7; cdr3_length: 12; cdr3_aa: ATSRETGSYEQY
v_call: TRBV6-5; j_call: TRBJ2-3; cdr3_length: 13; cdr3_aa: ASYRRTRGTDTQY
v_call: TRBV2; j_call: TRBJ1-5; cdr3_length: 12; cdr3_aa: ASRGTGTDQPQH
v_call: TRBV19; j_call: TRBJ2-5; cdr3_length: 13; cdr3_aa: ASSLFGQGRETQY
v_call: TRBV28; j_call: TRBJ2-7; cdr3_length: 12; cdr3_aa: ASSPPGQVGEQY
v_call: TRBV27; j_call: TRBJ2-2; cdr3_length: 12; cdr3_aa: ASMGLVETGELF
v_call: TRBV18; j_call: TRBJ1-4; cdr3_length: 11; cdr3_aa: ASSLQGAEKLF
v_call: TRBV5-4; j_call: TRBJ1-3; cdr3_length: 13; cdr3_aa: ASSRDRGYGNTIY
v_call: TRBV5-4; j_call: TRBJ2-3; cdr3_length: 13; cdr3_aa: ASSLGGRSGDTQY
v_call: TRBV4-3; j_call: TRBJ2-3; cdr3_length: 12; cdr3_aa: ASSQDTGRGTQY
v_call: TRBV5-1; j_call: TRBJ2-2; cdr3_length: 13; cdr3_aa: ASSLARGVTGELF
v_call: TRBV7-2; j_call: TRBJ1-4; cdr3_length: 11; cdr3_aa: ASSLVQGEKLF
v_call: TRBV5-1; j_call: TRBJ2-7; cdr3_length: 11; cdr3_aa: ASALAGEYEQY
v_call: TRBV14; j_call: TRBJ2-7; cdr3_length: 13; cdr3_aa: ASSQAGTYFYEQY
v_call: TRBV3-1/TRBV3-2; j_call: TRBJ2-6; cdr3_length: 15; cdr3_aa: ASSHWREGLGANVLT
v_call: TRBV7-9; j_call: TRBJ2-2; cdr3_length: 11; cdr3_aa: ASSLDPRGELF
v_call: TRBV4-3; j_call: TRBJ1-1; cdr3_length: 14; cdr3_aa: ASSHYLGQGEGEAF
v_call: TRBV19; j_call: TRBJ2-2; cdr3_length: 13; cdr3_aa: ASSNPQGITGELF
v_call: TRBV7-2; j_call: TRBJ2-3; cdr3_length: 10; cdr3_aa: ASSFASDTQY
v_call: TRBV5-5; j_call: TRBJ2-7; cdr3_length: 13; cdr3_aa: ASSLLSGNSYEQY
v_call: TRBV15; j_call: TRBJ1-6; cdr3_length: 12; cdr3_aa: ATRPGGYNSPLH
v_call: TRBV19; j_call: TRBJ2-3; cdr3_length: 10; cdr3_aa: ASSRGRDTQY
v_call: TRBV27; j_call: TRBJ1-2; cdr3_length: 10; cdr3_aa: ASSTGGNGYT
v_call: TRBV23-1; j_call: TRBJ2-1; cdr3_length: 18; cdr3_aa: ASSQPPGLAAKGAYNEQF
v_call: TRBV19; j_call: TRBJ1-2; cdr3_length: 14; cdr3_aa: ASSRGLTPGDYGYT
v_call: TRBV2; j_call: TRBJ1-1; cdr3_length: 13; cdr3_aa: ASSEGRSLNTEAF
v_call: TRBV10-2; j_call: TRBJ2-3; cdr3_length: 13; cdr3_aa: ASSIAFTSTDTQY
v_call: TRBV5-1; j_call: TRBJ1-1; cdr3_length: 13; cdr3_aa: ASSLALQHNTEAF
v_call: TRBV6-5; j_call: TRBJ1-1; cdr3_length: 11; cdr3_aa: ASLNMRSTEAF
v_call: TRBV7-9; j_call: TRBJ2-7; cdr3_length: 12; cdr3_aa: ASSPRTESYEQY
v_call: TRBV15; j_call: TRBJ2-7; cdr3_length: 10; cdr3_aa: ATSRVRDEQY
v_call: TRBV7-8; j_call: TRBJ2-7; cdr3_length: 11; cdr3_aa: ASKRQGDHEQY
v_call: TRBV2; j_call: TRBJ1-5; cdr3_length: 12; cdr3_aa: ASSVGRGAQPQH
v_call: TRBV27; j_call: TRBJ1-2; cdr3_length: 15; cdr3_aa: ASSLSKGTGSNYGYT
v_call: TRBV5-3; j_call: TRBJ1-5; cdr3_length: 12; cdr3_aa: ARSFRRSNQPQH
v_call: TRBV9; j_call: TRBJ1-1; cdr3_length: 12; cdr3_aa: ASSVVTGNTEAF